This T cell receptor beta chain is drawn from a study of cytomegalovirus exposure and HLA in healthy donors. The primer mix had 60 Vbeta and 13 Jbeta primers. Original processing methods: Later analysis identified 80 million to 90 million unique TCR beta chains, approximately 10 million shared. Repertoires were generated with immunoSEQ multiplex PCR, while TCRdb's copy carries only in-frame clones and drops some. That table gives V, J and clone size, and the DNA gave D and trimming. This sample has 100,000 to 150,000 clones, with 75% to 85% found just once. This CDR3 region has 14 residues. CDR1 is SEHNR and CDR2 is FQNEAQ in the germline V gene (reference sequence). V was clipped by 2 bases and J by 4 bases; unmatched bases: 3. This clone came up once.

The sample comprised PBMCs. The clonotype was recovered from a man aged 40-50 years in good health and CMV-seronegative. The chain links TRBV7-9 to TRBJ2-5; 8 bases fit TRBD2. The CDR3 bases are TGTGCCAGCAGCTTACCCAGCGGGGGAGAGACCCAGTACTTC. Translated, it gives CASSLPSGGETQYF. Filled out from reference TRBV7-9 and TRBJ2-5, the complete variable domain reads DTGVSQNPRHKITKRGQNVTFRCDPISEHNRLYWYRQTLGQGPEFLTYFQNEAQLEKSRLLSDRFSAERPKGSFSTLEIQRTEQGDSAMYLCASSLPSGGETQYFGPGTRLLVL.